These 25 T cell receptor beta chains were all obtained from the same sample, sequenced in a study of T cell repertoires in cytomegalovirus infection. One entry per CDR3 protein results from TCRdb running MiXCR on the reads. The sample carries some 940,000 distinct CDR3 sequences, more than 25% recorded once. What these receptors recognize is not known. The sequencing used cultured CD8+ T cells from PBMCs, collected from culture after CMV antigen stimulation. These receptors all come from a human donor in good health (CMV status not recorded). Some clones in this sample may be carry-over from other donors' samples.

V is TRBV7-6 and J is TRBJ2-2; 10 nucleotides match TRBD2. V lost 2 bases and J lost 0; bases outside the gene matches: 3. CDR1 is SGHVS, CDR2 FNYEAQ, per germline. The CDR3 contains 17 residues. Written as DNA, the CDR3 is TGTGCCAGCAGCTTAAGTAGCGGGGGGTCGAACACCGGGGAGCTGTTTTTT. Amino acid sequence: CASSLSSGGSNTGELFF.

This clonotype was observed a handful of times. The rearrangement joins TRBV19 to TRBJ2-2; D is uncertain. From germline, CDR1 is LNHDA and CDR2 SQIVND (reference sequence). The ends were cut back, 2 bases at V and 0 bases at J, with 7 bases in the middle. The CDR3 has 15 residues. The CDR3 is CASSIIGTNTGELFF. For the CDR3, the DNA is TGTGCCAGTAGTATAATAGGCACGAACACCGGGGAGCTGTTTTTT.

This clonotype was counted ten times or more. The junction and the germline gene differ at one end; a read error may be behind it. The genes are TRBV7-2 and TRBJ2-5, with 15 bases that match TRBD2. The CDR3 has 20 amino acids. CDR1 is SGHTA, CDR2 FQGNSA, per germline. CDR3 nucleotides: TGTGCCAGCAGCGTAGCTACTCCGGGACTAGCGGGGGGTTACCAAGAGACCCAGTACTTC. Its translation is CASSVATPGLAGGYQETQYF. Looking up the rest from reference TRBV7-2 and TRBJ2-5 gives the full variable domain: GAGVSQSPSNKVTEKGKDVELRCDPISGHTALYWYRQSLGQGLEFLIYFQGNSAPDKSGLPSDRFSAERTGGSVSTLTIQRTQQEDSAVYLCASSVATPGLAGGYQETQYFGPGTRLLVL.

Only a few counts were recorded for this clonotype. The V call is TRBV7-6, the J call TRBJ2-4; tentative D call: TRBD2 (5 bases). CDR3 size: 15 residues. Per germline, CDR1 SGHVS and CDR2 FNYEAQ. Trimming removed 5 bases at V and 4 bases at J, with 15 bases between. The CDR3 here is CASSDSGYGKNIQYF. CDR3 nucleotides: TGTGCCAGCAGCGATTCGGGATACGGTAAAAACATTCAGTACTTC.

The rearrangement links TRBV2 to TRBJ2-5; D not resolved. Trimming removed 4 bases at V and 4 bases at J, with 10 bases between. Per germline, CDR1 SNHLY and CDR2 FYNNEI. The CDR3 is 13 residues long. The CDR3 nucleotides read TGTGCCAGCAGTGTAAGGTTCGGAGAGACCCAGTACTTC. It is translated as CASSVRFGETQYF.

This clonotype was seen a few times. The rearrangement uses TRBV19 and TRBJ1-5, with D possibly matching TRBD1 (6 bases). The V gene lost 5 bases and the J gene lost 5 bases, with 10 bases spanning the gap. This CDR3 has 13 residues. Germline CDR1 LNHDA, CDR2 SQIVND (reference sequence). The CDR3, as DNA: TGTGCCAGTAGTTGGCCAGGGGATCAGCCCCAGCATTTT. This translates into CASSWPGDQPQHF.

The chain links TRBV15 to TRBJ1-5; perhaps TRBD1 as D (6 bases). This CDR3 contains 13 residues. Germline V CDR1 and CDR2: LNHNV, YYDKDF (reference sequence). V was cut by 7 bases and J by 7 bases, with 14 bases left in between. CDR3 residues: CATTEGGGQPQHF. CDR3 nucleotides: TGTGCCACCACTGAGGGGGGGGGACAGCCCCAGCATTTT.

This clonotype came up many times. The rearrangement uses TRBV7-9 and TRBJ1-4, with D possibly matching TRBD1 (6 bases). This CDR3 region has 12 residues. The V gene's germline CDR1 is SEHNR and CDR2 FQNEAQ (reference sequence). Trimming left V 10 bases short and J 6 bases short, with 12 bases between. In DNA form, the CDR3 reads TGTGCCACCCCAGGGGAAGATGAAAAACTGTTTTTT. It specifies CATPGEDEKLFF.

This clonotype showed up just a few times. The rearrangement uses TRBV18 and TRBJ2-3; no definite D call. The germline V gene has CDR1 KGHSH and CDR2 LQKENI. The CDR3 covers 14 residues. V lost 2 bases and J 4 bases, leaving 10 bases between the germline ends. The CDR3 DNA is TGTGCCAGCTCACCAGGGCCCTGGGCAGATACGCAGTATTTT. Its protein is CASSPGPWADTQYF.

This clonotype was found a few times. Written as DNA, the CDR3 is TGTGCCAGCTCACAAACAGGGGACTACAATGAGCAGTTCTTC. Protein: CASSQTGDYNEQFF. The chain joins TRBV18 to TRBJ2-1; TRBD1 agrees at 7 bases. This CDR3 contains 14 residues. From germline, CDR1 is KGHSH and CDR2 LQKENI. V was clipped by 4 bases and J by 3 bases; unmatched bases: 3. Full variable domain (outside the CDR3, taken from reference TRBV18 and TRBJ2-1): NAGVMQNPRHLVRRRGQEARLRCSPMKGHSHVYWYRQLPEEGLKFMVYLQKENIIDESGMPKERFSAEFPKEGPSILRIQQVVRGDSAAYFCASSQTGDYNEQFFGPGTRLTVL.

This clonotype was observed a handful of times. The chain carries TRBV10-2 and TRBJ2-1; the match to TRBD1 covers 8 bases. Trimming at V came to 0 bases and at J to 9 bases, leaving 7 bases not matched to a gene. The CDR3 sequence is 15 residues long. CDR1 is WSHSY, CDR2 SAAADI, per germline. CDR3 protein: CASSESRTGYGEQFF. The CDR3 DNA reads as TGCGCCAGCAGTGAGTCCCGGACAGGGTACGGTGAGCAGTTCTTC.

This sequence joins TRBV6-1 and TRBJ2-7; 11 positions agree with TRBD1. V dropped 10 bases and J dropped 0; count of bases not matched to a gene: 5. The CDR3 runs to 14 residues. The germline CDR1 and CDR2 sequences are MNHNS and SASEGT. The CDR3 sequence is CANSGQGVSYEQYF. The CDR3 DNA sequence: TGTGCCAACTCGGGACAGGGGGTCTCCTACGAGCAGTACTTC.

CDR3 coding DNA: TGTGCCAGCAGTTATTGGGTGGGGACTGAAGCTTTCTTT. Translated: CASSYWVGTEAFF. The rearrangement joins TRBV6-2 or TRBV6-3 to TRBJ1-1; D is unclear. The V and J ends lost 3 bases and 5 bases respectively, with 10 bases between them. Germline lookup yields CDR1 MNHEY and CDR2 SVGEGT. This CDR3 contains 13 residues.

The chain uses TRBV28 and TRBJ1-1; tentative D call: TRBD1 (5 bases). With 4 bases removed from V and 11 bases from J, the gap between germline ends came to 17 bases. The CDR3 runs 13 residues. Germline V gene lookup returns CDR1 MDHEN and CDR2 SYDVKM. CDR3 nucleotides: TGTGCCAGCAGTTCGGGACTCATGCAAGGGGCTTTCTTT. Encoded protein: CASSSGLMQGAFF.

This clonotype was observed a handful of times. J is TRBJ2-1 and V is TRBV5-5; TRBD2 agrees at 7 bases. This CDR3 spans 18 amino acids. The germline V gene encodes CDR1 SGHKS and CDR2 YYEKEE (reference sequence). V gave up 2 bases and J gave up 3 bases; unmatched junction bases: 14. The CDR3 is CASSFYGVGGSYYNEQFF. Written as DNA, the CDR3 is TGTGCCAGCAGCTTTTACGGCGTCGGGGGGAGTTACTACAATGAGCAGTTCTTC.

The V call is TRBV4-3, the J call TRBJ2-7, with D perhaps matching TRBD1 (5 bases). V was trimmed by 11 bases and J by 4 bases, leaving 18 bases between them. Germline CDR1 reads LGHNA; CDR2 reads YSLEER. CDR3 length: 13 residues. The CDR3 here is CAFWSPDNYEQYV. As DNA, the CDR3 is TGCGCCTTTTGGAGCCCGGACAATTACGAGCAGTACGTC.

This chain uses TRBV27 with TRBJ1-5; 7 bases match TRBD1. V was pared by 5 bases and J by 5 bases, with 6 bases of the junction left unmatched. Looked up from germline, CDR1 is MNHEY and CDR2 is SMNVEV (reference sequence). The CDR3 length is 14 residues. The CDR3 coding sequence is TGTGCCAGCAGTCCCGGGACAGCCGATCAGCCCCAGCATTTT. It specifies CASSPGTADQPQHF.

V usage is TRBV23-1 and J usage is TRBJ2-1, with a tentative D call TRBD1 (6 bases). TRBV23-1 is an open reading frame, and its role is uncertain. This CDR3 has 17 residues. Trimming took off 3 bases at V and 0 bases at J, with 15 bases between the two ends. The CDR3 loop reads CASSHPLTGSSYNEQFF. The CDR3 DNA sequence: TGCGCCAGCAGTCATCCCCTTACAGGGAGCTCCTACAATGAGCAGTTCTTC.

The chain uses TRBV3-1 and TRBJ1-4; a weak D match, TRBD1 (5 bases). The V gene's germline CDR1 is LGHDT and CDR2 YNNKEL (reference sequence). V lost 4 bases, J lost 2 bases, and 14 bases lay in between. The CDR3 length is 16 residues. The DNA for the CDR3 is TGTGCCAGCAGCCGAGTTGTAGGGGTGACTAATGAAAAACTGTTTTTT. This codes for CASSRVVGVTNEKLFF.

V gene TRBV24-1 combines with J gene TRBJ2-3; TRBD1 or TRBD2 may be the D gene (6 bases each). The germline V gene encodes CDR1 KGHDR and CDR2 SFDVKD. The ends were cut back, 5 bases at V and 2 bases at J, with 10 bases in the middle. The CDR3 extends over 14 amino acids. The DNA for the CDR3 is TGTGCCACCAGTGGGGGGGCGGACACAGATACGCAGTATTTT. Its translation: CATSGGADTDTQYF.

Only a few counts were recorded for this clonotype. The gene calls are TRBV27 and TRBJ1-6, with D hard to call. The CDR3 spans 18 residues. Trimming cost V 0 bases and J 4 bases, with 16 bases left between them. Germline CDR1 reads MNHEY; CDR2 reads SMNVEV (reference sequence). CDR3 region: CASSLSNVVVRYNSPLHF. CDR3 DNA: TGTGCCAGCAGTTTATCAAATGTGGTCGTCAGGTATAATTCACCCCTCCACTTT.

The chain employs TRBV5-1 and TRBJ1-6, with D unresolved. CDR1 and CDR2 from the germline V gene are SGHRS and YFSETQ. This CDR3 has 15 amino acids. With 0 bases removed from V and 3 bases from J, the gap between germline ends came to 7 bases. For the CDR3, the DNA is TGCGCCAGCAGCTTGGACACTGTCTATAATTCACCCCTCCACTTT. It specifies CASSLDTVYNSPLHF.

The chain combines TRBV11-2 with TRBJ2-1; D perhaps matches TRBD2 (6 bases). V lost 4 bases, J lost 7 bases, and 17 bases lay in between. This CDR3 region has 15 residues. Germline loops: CDR1 SGHAT, CDR2 FQNNGV. The CDR3 loop reads CASSSGGVPQNEQFF. The CDR3 region has the DNA TGTGCCAGCAGCTCCGGCGGGGTGCCCCAAAATGAGCAGTTCTTC. The whole variable domain, remainder taken from reference TRBV11-2 and TRBJ2-1, is EAGVAQSPRYKIIEKRQSVAFWCNPISGHATLYWYQQILGQGPKLLIQFQNNGVVDDSQLPKDRFSAERLKGVDSTLKIQPAKLEDSAVYLCASSSGGVPQNEQFFGPGTRLTVL.

This clonotype has at least ten counts. The gene calls are TRBV7-6 and TRBJ2-3; TRBD2 agrees at 7 bases. Germline CDR1 SGHVS, CDR2 FNYEAQ. This CDR3 comprises 13 residues. V lost 10 bases and J lost 7; bases outside the gene matches: 11. Here the CDR3 reads CATQGGSRHTQYF. Written as DNA, the CDR3 is TGTGCCACCCAGGGAGGGAGCCGGCATACGCAGTATTTT.

This clonotype was counted only a few times. This rearrangement joins TRBV11-2 to TRBJ2-7, with no clear D. V lost 2 bases and J 6 bases, leaving 14 bases between the germline ends. Germline CDR1 is SGHAT and CDR2 is FQNNGV. The CDR3 is made up of 14 amino acids. This CDR3 is CASSLRPIFGEQYV. The CDR3 region has the DNA TGTGCCAGCAGCTTAAGACCAATCTTCGGCGAGCAGTACGTC.